The entry below describes one TCR beta chain. The antigen is unknown. The data stem from a study of vaccination effects on CD4 cells after COVID-19. Study observations and caveats: Infection- and vaccine-induced clones contracted markedly late after vaccination.

The V segment lost 2 bases and the J segment 12 bases; nucleotides outside the gene matches: 6. Germline values: CDR1 MNHEY, CDR2 SVGAGI. The length of the CDR3 is 13 residues. Data came from immunoSEQ multiplex PCR; TCRdb stores just in-frame clones and leaves some out. Of 45,000 to 50,000 clones in the sample, 67% are singletons; the top ten hold roughly 5.5%. The authors isolated CD4+ T cells after 9 to 10 days of culture. Half-medium exchanges with IL-2 medium took place on days 3 and 7. The sequence came from a human donor who received a COVID-19 vaccine. This specimen consisted of CD4+ T cells from PBMCs cultured without peptide, obtained before COVID-19 vaccination. V and J are TRBV6-5 and TRBJ2-1, with 8 nucleotides matching TRBD1. DNA of the CDR3: TGTGCCAGCAGTTACAAGGACAGGGCAGGGCAGTTCTTC. Protein product: CASSYKDRAGQFF.